Listed below are T cell receptor beta chains from one sample, sequenced in a study of blood T cells in healthy people across ages. TCRdb processed the 5' RACE reads anew with MiXCR; each CDR3 protein has one entry. The data show roughly 800,000 distinct CDR3 sequences, 30% to 45% seen once. The sequenced sample was blood. These receptors all stem from a man between 18 and 35 years old in good health. Each CDR3 is given with its conserved first and last residue. The D gene is left open where the match is weak. Only part of the rows carry a size: once, few, many, or a class if the clone is expanded.

j_gene: TRBJ2-7; abundance: few; v_gene: TRBV20-1; d_gene: -; CDR3nt: TGCAGTGCCTACTCTAAGGACACAAACTACGAGCAGTACTTC; CDR3aa: CSAYSKDTNYEQYF
j_gene: TRBJ2-3; abundance: -; v_gene: TRBV12-3/TRBV12-4; d_gene: TRBD2; CDR3nt: TGTGCCAGCAGGGTGACTAGCGGGATATCAGATACGCAGTATTTT; CDR3aa: CASRVTSGISDTQYF
j_gene: TRBJ2-7; abundance: -; v_gene: TRBV4-2; d_gene: -; CDR3nt: TGTGCCAGCAGCCCCCTTTCGGGGGCGAGCTCCTACGAGCAGTACTTC; CDR3aa: CASSPLSGASSYEQYF
j_gene: TRBJ2-5; abundance: few; v_gene: TRBV4-3; d_gene: TRBD2; CDR3nt: TGCGCCAGCAGCCAAGAACCGGCGGGGGGCTACAATGAGCAGTACTTC; CDR3aa: CASSQEPAGGYNEQYF
j_gene: TRBJ2-2; abundance: -; v_gene: TRBV4-2; d_gene: -; CDR3nt: TGTGCCAGCAGCCAAGGAGGGTCCGGGGAGCTGTTTTTT; CDR3aa: CASSQGGSGELFF
j_gene: TRBJ2-2; abundance: -; v_gene: TRBV5-1; d_gene: -; CDR3nt: TGCGCCAGCAGCCACTCGCGGGGGAACACCGGGGAGCTGTTTTTT; CDR3aa: CASSHSRGNTGELFF
j_gene: TRBJ1-1; abundance: few; v_gene: TRBV20-1; d_gene: -; CDR3nt: TGCAGTGCTAGTTGGGGGGGTCGGAACACTGAAGCTTTCTTT; CDR3aa: CSASWGGRNTEAFF
j_gene: TRBJ2-4; abundance: -; v_gene: TRBV11-3; d_gene: TRBD1; CDR3nt: TGTGCCAGCAGCTTAGATAACAGGGGAATATCGTGGGACATTCAGTACTTC; CDR3aa: CASSLDNRGISWDIQYF
j_gene: TRBJ1-2; abundance: -; v_gene: TRBV7-9; d_gene: -; CDR3nt: TGTGCCAGCAGCGCCTTGACGGATGGGGGTGGCTACACCTTC; CDR3aa: CASSALTDGGGYTF
j_gene: TRBJ1-5; abundance: many; v_gene: TRBV4-3; d_gene: TRBD1; CDR3nt: TGCGCCAGCAGCCAATCAACGGGACAGGGGAACCAGCCCCAGCATTTT; CDR3aa: CASSQSTGQGNQPQHF
j_gene: TRBJ1-1; abundance: few; v_gene: TRBV12-3/TRBV12-4; d_gene: -; CDR3nt: TGTGCCAGCAGTTTGGAGTACACTGAAGCTTTCTTT; CDR3aa: CASSLEYTEAFF
j_gene: TRBJ2-3; abundance: many; v_gene: TRBV5-1; d_gene: TRBD1; CDR3nt: TGCGCCAGCAGCGTACAGGGGGAAACAGATACGCAGTATTTT; CDR3aa: CASSVQGETDTQYF
j_gene: TRBJ2-7; abundance: -; v_gene: TRBV3-1; d_gene: TRBD1; CDR3nt: TGTGCCAGCAGCCATTCGACAGGGGCCTCCTCCGAGCAGTACTTC; CDR3aa: CASSHSTGASSEQYF
j_gene: TRBJ2-1; abundance: -; v_gene: TRBV4-1; d_gene: -; CDR3nt: TGCGCCAGCAGCCAAGGCAGGATGGAGACCCAGTTCTTC; CDR3aa: CASSQGRMETQFF
j_gene: TRBJ1-1; abundance: few; v_gene: TRBV14; d_gene: -; CDR3nt: TGTGCCAGCAGCCCCTGGACAGACATGAACACTGAAGCTTTCTTT; CDR3aa: CASSPWTDMNTEAFF
j_gene: TRBJ2-3; abundance: -; v_gene: TRBV7-6; d_gene: TRBD2; CDR3nt: TGTGCCAGCAGCTTATCCCCGGGACGGGGGGCAGATACGCAGTATTTT; CDR3aa: CASSLSPGRGADTQYF
j_gene: TRBJ1-6; abundance: few; v_gene: TRBV5-1; d_gene: TRBD1; CDR3nt: TGCGCCAGCAGCTCCATCGGGACAGGGAATAATTCACCCCTCCACTTT; CDR3aa: CASSSIGTGNNSPLHF
j_gene: TRBJ1-1; abundance: -; v_gene: TRBV9; d_gene: TRBD1; CDR3nt: TGTGCCAGCAGCGTAGCTGGGACAGGGAGGGCCACTGAAGCTTTCTTT; CDR3aa: CASSVAGTGRATEAFF
j_gene: TRBJ1-3; abundance: -; v_gene: TRBV11-2; d_gene: TRBD1; CDR3nt: TGTGCCAGCAGCTCGATCCGGGACAGGGGAAACACCATATATTTT; CDR3aa: CASSSIRDRGNTIYF
j_gene: TRBJ2-1; abundance: many; v_gene: TRBV6-2/TRBV6-3; d_gene: TRBD2; CDR3nt: TGTGCCAGCAGTTACAAGCGGGGGGGCCTTCACCATGAGCAGTTCTTC; CDR3aa: CASSYKRGGLHHEQFF
j_gene: TRBJ2-3; abundance: few; v_gene: TRBV7-2; d_gene: -; CDR3nt: TGTGCCAGCAGCTTAGTAGGGTACGGGGGGCTCACAGATACGCAGTATTTT; CDR3aa: CASSLVGYGGLTDTQYF
j_gene: TRBJ1-5; abundance: -; v_gene: TRBV28; d_gene: -; CDR3nt: TGTGCCAGCAGTTTAAGACTCCAAGGGAGCAATCAGCCCCAGCATTTT; CDR3aa: CASSLRLQGSNQPQHF
j_gene: TRBJ1-2; abundance: few; v_gene: TRBV3-1; d_gene: TRBD1; CDR3nt: TGTGCCAGCAGCCACCCTTCCGGGACAGGCCGGGCAGTCCCCTATGGCTACACCTTC; CDR3aa: CASSHPSGTGRAVPYGYTF
j_gene: TRBJ2-1; abundance: -; v_gene: TRBV2; d_gene: -; CDR3nt: TGTGCCAGCAGGCCCTCCGTGACCACAGAGGAAAAGTTCTTC; CDR3aa: CASRPSVTTEEKFF
j_gene: TRBJ1-2; abundance: -; v_gene: TRBV20-1; d_gene: -; CDR3nt: TGCAGTGCTGAGGTAGCGGAGGGCTACACCTTC; CDR3aa: CSAEVAEGYTF
j_gene: TRBJ2-3; abundance: -; v_gene: TRBV29-1; d_gene: -; CDR3nt: TGCAGCTATCTCCCAAACTGGGATACGCAGTATTTT; CDR3aa: CSYLPNWDTQYF
j_gene: TRBJ1-2; abundance: -; v_gene: TRBV5-5; d_gene: -; CDR3nt: TGTGCCAGCAGCCCGGCGCAGGGGACCTACTATGGCTACACCTTC; CDR3aa: CASSPAQGTYYGYTF
j_gene: TRBJ1-6; abundance: few; v_gene: TRBV12-3/TRBV12-4; d_gene: TRBD1; CDR3nt: TGTGCCAGCAGTTTAACGGGACAGGTTAATTCACCCCTCCACTTT; CDR3aa: CASSLTGQVNSPLHF
j_gene: TRBJ2-7; abundance: many; v_gene: TRBV5-5; d_gene: TRBD1; CDR3nt: TGTGCCAGCAGTTATACAGGGGATGGAGAGCAGTACTTC; CDR3aa: CASSYTGDGEQYF
j_gene: TRBJ2-3; abundance: many; v_gene: TRBV6-2/TRBV6-3; d_gene: -; CDR3nt: TGTGCCAGCAGTTACGAGGAGGGATTCACAGATACGCAGTATTTT; CDR3aa: CASSYEEGFTDTQYF
j_gene: TRBJ1-6; abundance: -; v_gene: TRBV5-1; d_gene: TRBD1; CDR3nt: TGCGCCAGCAGCTTGAGACAGGGGTATTCACCCCTCCACTTT; CDR3aa: CASSLRQGYSPLHF
j_gene: TRBJ2-3; abundance: -; v_gene: TRBV5-8; d_gene: -; CDR3nt: TGTGCCAGCAGCTTGGACCGGCTAGGCGGAGATACGCAGTATTTT; CDR3aa: CASSLDRLGGDTQYF
j_gene: TRBJ2-1; abundance: -; v_gene: TRBV7-2; d_gene: TRBD2; CDR3nt: TGTGCCAGCAGCCCCTGGGGGGGGAGCTCCTACAATGAGCAGTTCTTC; CDR3aa: CASSPWGGSSYNEQFF
j_gene: TRBJ1-1; abundance: few; v_gene: TRBV20-1; d_gene: -; CDR3nt: TGCAGTGCTCCTAGGAACCGGGGGCCGAACACTGAAGCTTTCTTT; CDR3aa: CSAPRNRGPNTEAFF
j_gene: TRBJ1-5; abundance: many; v_gene: TRBV20-1; d_gene: -; CDR3nt: TGCAGTACCAACCGGGACACCAATCAGCCCCAGCATTTT; CDR3aa: CSTNRDTNQPQHF
j_gene: TRBJ1-2; abundance: few; v_gene: TRBV20-1; d_gene: -; CDR3nt: TGCAGTGCCCCGCGGGCCCTAGGTTACACCTTC; CDR3aa: CSAPRALGYTF
j_gene: TRBJ2-2; abundance: few; v_gene: TRBV7-3; d_gene: -; CDR3nt: TGTGCCAGCAGCTCCGGGACTTACCAAACCGGGGAGCTGTTTTTT; CDR3aa: CASSSGTYQTGELFF
j_gene: TRBJ2-1; abundance: -; v_gene: TRBV27; d_gene: -; CDR3nt: TGTGCCAGCAGTTTATCGGTGGCTCGGGGAAACAATGAGCAGTTCTTC; CDR3aa: CASSLSVARGNNEQFF
j_gene: TRBJ1-5; abundance: few; v_gene: TRBV18; d_gene: TRBD1; CDR3nt: TGTGCCAGCTCACCACGGGACAGGAGGGATCAGCCCCAGCATTTT; CDR3aa: CASSPRDRRDQPQHF
j_gene: TRBJ2-1; abundance: -; v_gene: TRBV6-2/TRBV6-3; d_gene: -; CDR3nt: TGTGCCAGCAGTTACGAAGGGTTGGATGAGCAGTTCTTC; CDR3aa: CASSYEGLDEQFF
j_gene: TRBJ2-1; abundance: -; v_gene: TRBV4-2; d_gene: -; CDR3nt: TGTGCCAGCAGCCAAGACCCAGGGCTCTACAATGAGCAGTTCTTC; CDR3aa: CASSQDPGLYNEQFF
j_gene: TRBJ2-1; abundance: few; v_gene: TRBV5-5; d_gene: TRBD1; CDR3nt: TGTGCCAGCAGTCAGGACAGGAGTGTTTGGGAAAGAAATGAGCAGTTCTTC; CDR3aa: CASSQDRSVWERNEQFF
j_gene: TRBJ2-3; abundance: -; v_gene: TRBV20-1; d_gene: -; CDR3nt: TGCAGTGTCGGCGGAAACACAGATACGCAGTATTTT; CDR3aa: CSVGGNTDTQYF
j_gene: TRBJ1-6; abundance: -; v_gene: TRBV20-1; d_gene: TRBD1; CDR3nt: TGCAGTGCCAACTGGGGGACAGCAAATTCACCCCTCCACTTT; CDR3aa: CSANWGTANSPLHF
j_gene: TRBJ1-1; abundance: few; v_gene: TRBV5-1; d_gene: -; CDR3nt: TGCGCCAGCAGCTCCCAGGCCCGCAACGCTGAAGCTTTCTTT; CDR3aa: CASSSQARNAEAFF
j_gene: TRBJ2-1; abundance: -; v_gene: TRBV11-2; d_gene: TRBD1; CDR3nt: TGTGCCGGCAGCTTACCCGGACAGGGGGCGTACAATGAGCAGTTCTTC; CDR3aa: CAGSLPGQGAYNEQFF
j_gene: TRBJ2-1; abundance: -; v_gene: TRBV9; d_gene: TRBD2; CDR3nt: TGTGCCAGCAGCGTAGGGGGACTAGCGGTCTACAATGAGCAGTTCTTC; CDR3aa: CASSVGGLAVYNEQFF
j_gene: TRBJ2-5; abundance: many; v_gene: TRBV4-3; d_gene: -; CDR3nt: TGCGCCAGCAGCCGAGAGGCACATAAAGAGACCCAGTACTTC; CDR3aa: CASSREAHKETQYF
j_gene: TRBJ2-3; abundance: few; v_gene: TRBV7-9; d_gene: -; CDR3nt: TGTGCCAGCAGCTTATCGGGGTCTTGGACAGATACGCAGTATTTT; CDR3aa: CASSLSGSWTDTQYF